These 5 T cell receptor beta chains came from one sample sequenced in a study of T cell repertoires in cytomegalovirus infection. MiXCR was run by TCRdb on the reads, yielding one entry per CDR3 protein. The sample consists of roughly 500,000 distinct CDR3 sequences, approximately 10% of them appearing once. Source material: PBMCs. These receptors were taken from a human donor in good health (CMV status not recorded). Some clones in this sample may be carry-over from other donors' samples.

This clonotype was picked up many times. J is TRBJ2-4 and V is TRBV4-2; D unclear. This CDR3 comprises 14 residues. The germline V and J ends were trimmed by 0 bases and 4 bases, with 7 bases remaining between them. Germline V gene sequence: CDR1 LGHNA, CDR2 YNFKEQ. The chain's CDR3 is CASSQERQKNIQYF. For the CDR3, the DNA is TGTGCCAGCAGCCAAGAACGGCAGAAAAACATTCAGTACTTC.

This clonotype was picked up many times. The chain joins TRBV4-2 to TRBJ2-2, with 7 bases that match TRBD1. The CDR3 runs 18 residues. The germline CDR1 and CDR2 sequences are LGHNA and YNFKEQ. V trimming: 4 bases; J trimming: 4 bases; junction bases outside the gene matches: 15. In DNA, the CDR3 is TGTGCCAGCAGCCTACCTGAGGAGGAGACAGGGCCCACCGGGGAGCTGTTTTTT. This sequence encodes CASSLPEEETGPTGELFF.

This clonotype was seen ten or more times. The V call is TRBV27, the J call TRBJ1-1, with 9 bases identical to TRBD1. With 7 bases clipped from V and 6 bases from J, the junction kept 15 bases outside the gene matches. In germline, CDR1 is MNHEY, CDR2 SMNVEV (reference sequence). CDR3 size: 16 residues. The CDR3 protein is CASILQGASPLAEAFF. The CDR3 DNA reads as TGTGCCAGCATCCTACAGGGGGCAAGTCCATTAGCTGAAGCTTTCTTT.

This clonotype was seen at least ten times. V usage is TRBV27 and J usage is TRBJ2-3, with a weak D call TRBD1 (7 bases). From germline, CDR1 is MNHEY and CDR2 SMNVEV (reference sequence). Trimming took 5 bases from V and 6 from J, leaving 30 bases between them. The CDR3 spans 19 residues. This chain's CDR3 is CASSPTSTGTVGTRDTQYF. CDR3 bases: TGTGCCAGCAGTCCTACCTCGACAGGGACTGTGGGGACAAGGGATACGCAGTATTTT.

This clonotype was observed at least ten times. V and J are TRBV6-1 and TRBJ1-4; no firm D call. Trimming cost V 6 bases and J 4 bases, with 9 bases left between them. CDR1 and CDR2 from the germline V gene are MNHNS and SASEGT. The CDR3 sequence is 13 residues long. For the CDR3, the DNA is TGTGCCAGCAGGGCAGGCGTTAATGAAAAACTGTTTTTT. Its protein is CASRAGVNEKLFF.